This TCR beta chain was obtained from a study of tumour-infiltrating T cells in Burkitt lymphoma (dated by TCRdb to about 2020). Concerning the study at large: The Burkitt lymphoma cohort comprised 75 to 95 patients and spanned all epidemiological subtypes of the disease. Clinical outcome was correlated with TCR repertoire data, and overall and progression-free survival were found to be predicted by productive clonality independently of established prognosticators, including age at diagnosis.

Reading the germline V gene (reference sequence) gives CDR1 SGHKS and CDR2 YYEKEE. V is pared back by 4 bases and J by 2 bases, with 14 bases lying between the germline termini. The CDR3, cysteine through phenylalanine, is 15 amino acids long. The entry retains the CDR3 DNA only, 45 bases that are in frame from base 1. A word on this clone: It has no known antigen specificity. The input lacks base qualities; no much larger clone sits a single base away.

Libraries were prepared through the immunoSEQ multiplex PCR assay. Drawn from immuneACCESS, this table holds only the in-frame rearrangements with V and J called that TCRdb kept. Clones are partly lost; checked studies trace under half to an unresolved V gene and leave the rest unexplained. The sample table holds around 46,000 clones, of which approximately 31% were seen once. The ten largest clones add up to over 2.5% of the sample. The research as a whole found: Several public clonotypes shared across numerous Burkitt lymphoma patients were found, suggesting shared tumour neoantigen selection absent from diffuse large B-cell lymphoma.

Sequencing used tumor tissue. The chain is encoded by TRBV5-5 joined to TRBJ2-3; tentative D gene TRBD2, with 6 bases matching. The clonotype was recovered from a human donor with Burkitt lymphoma. DNA sequence: TGTGCCAGCAGCCGGGACTGGGGAGTCACAGATACGCAGTATTTT. Translated, this gives CASSRDWGVTDTQYF.